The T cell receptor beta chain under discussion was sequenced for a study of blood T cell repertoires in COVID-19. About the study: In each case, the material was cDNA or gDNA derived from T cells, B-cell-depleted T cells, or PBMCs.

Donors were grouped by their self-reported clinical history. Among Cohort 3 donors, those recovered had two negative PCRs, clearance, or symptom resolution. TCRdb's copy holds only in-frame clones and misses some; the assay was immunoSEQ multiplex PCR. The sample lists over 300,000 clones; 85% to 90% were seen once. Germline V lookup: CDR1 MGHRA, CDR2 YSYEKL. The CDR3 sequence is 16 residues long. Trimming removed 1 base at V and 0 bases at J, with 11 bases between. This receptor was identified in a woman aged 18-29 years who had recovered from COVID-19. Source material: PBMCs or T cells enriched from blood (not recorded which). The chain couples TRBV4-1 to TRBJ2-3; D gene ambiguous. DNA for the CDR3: TGCGCCAGCAGCCAAGGCAACAGTGCTAGCACAGATACGCAGTATTTT. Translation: CASSQGNSASTDTQYF.